One and the same sample provided the 5 T cell receptor beta chains below, sequenced in a study of beta chain features in type 1 diabetes (dated by TCRdb to 2016 to 2019). General findings and caveats noted by the study authors: A moderate but significant shortening of TCRB CDR3 length was observed in type 1 diabetes patients in all four CD4+ subsets.

The library was built by means of the immunoSEQ multiplex PCR assay. The High Capacity cDNA Reverse Transcription Kit was used to reverse transcribe all of the isolated RNA, meaning that expressed TCRB transcripts were what got sequenced. The table comes from immuneACCESS by way of TCRdb, which keeps in-frame sequences with V and J called. Part of the clones is missing from these tables; in studies checked, under half for an unresolved V gene and the rest for unknown reasons. This sample comprises a few hundred thousand clones, about 14% of them detected only once. The ten largest clonotypes hold 0.015% of the sample. Which antigens these TCRs recognize remains unknown. The sequenced sample was naive CD4+ T cells from blood. In the paper's terms, the cell subset or site label means: true naive CD4+ T cells. The receptors come from a woman under 30 with type 1 diabetes.

V gene TRBV7-2 combines with J gene TRBJ2-1, with D possibly being TRBD1 (6 bases). The V and J ends lost 6 bases and 6 bases respectively, with 15 bases between them. The germline gives CDR1 SGHTA, CDR2 FQGNSA. This CDR3 has 14 residues. Here the CDR3 reads CASRPRGTFNEQFF. The DNA of the CDR3 is TGTGCCAGCAGACCAAGGGGGACCTTCAATGAGCAGTTCTTC.

The table lists this clone with a few counts. The genes are TRBV11-2 and TRBJ2-7; a possible D gene is TRBD1 (6 bases). CDR1 and CDR2 from the germline V gene are SGHAT and FQNNGV. The CDR3 runs 15 residues. V lost 6 bases to trimming and J lost 3 bases, with 18 bases between them. The CDR3 nucleotides read TGTGCCAGCAGTTCCCCACCGGGACACCTCTACGAGCAGTACGTC. Translation: CASSSPPGHLYEQYV.

This clone was counted a few times. The gene calls are TRBV18 and TRBJ1-2, with a possible D match to TRBD1 (6 bases). V gave up 0 bases and J gave up 0 bases, with 8 bases separating them. Germline V lookup: CDR1 KGHSH, CDR2 LQKENI. The CDR3 has 15 amino acids. The DNA for the CDR3 is TGTGCCAGCTCACCACCGGGACAAGCTAACTATGGCTACACCTTC. It translates to CASSPPGQANYGYTF. Variable domain in full (rest from reference TRBV18 and TRBJ1-2): NAGVMQNPRHLVRRRGQEARLRCSPMKGHSHVYWYRQLPEEGLKFMVYLQKENIIDESGMPKERFSAEFPKEGPSILRIQQVVRGDSAAYFCASSPPGQANYGYTFGSGTRLTVV.

The chain joins TRBV7-2 to TRBJ1-3; the D gene is possibly TRBD1 (6 bases). Per germline, CDR1 SGHTA and CDR2 FQGNSA. Deletions cut 5 bases from V and 0 bases from J, with 8 bases between. CDR3 length: 14 residues. In DNA form, the CDR3 reads TGTGCCAGCAGCCTCAGGGGCTCTGGAAACACCATATATTTT. This gives the protein CASSLRGSGNTIYF.

This clone was found a few times. The chain employs TRBV7-3 and TRBJ2-3; 8 nucleotides agree with TRBD1. CDR1 and CDR2 from the germline V gene are SGHTA and FQGTGA. V lost 5 bases to trimming and J lost 11 bases; unmatched junction nucleotides: 12. The CDR3 covers 14 residues. The DNA of the CDR3 is TGTGCCAGCAGCCTTAGACAGGGGCCCGGGGGGCAGTATTTT. This codes for CASSLRQGPGGQYF.